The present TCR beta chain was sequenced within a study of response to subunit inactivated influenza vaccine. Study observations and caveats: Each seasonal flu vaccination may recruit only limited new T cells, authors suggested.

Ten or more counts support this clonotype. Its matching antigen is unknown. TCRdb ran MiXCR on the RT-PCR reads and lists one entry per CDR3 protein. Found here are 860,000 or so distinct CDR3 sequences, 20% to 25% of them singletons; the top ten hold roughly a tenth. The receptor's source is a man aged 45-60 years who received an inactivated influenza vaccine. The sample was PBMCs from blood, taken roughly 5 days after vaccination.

For the CDR3, the DNA is TGTGCCAGCAGTCTGCTGGGACAGGGAAGGGATGGCTACACCTTC. As protein: CASSLLGQGRDGYTF. The chain couples TRBV27 to TRBJ1-2, with 9 nucleotides matching TRBD1. Germline CDR1 reads MNHEY; CDR2 reads SMNVEV (reference sequence). This CDR3 comprises 15 residues. Losses at the gene ends were 5 bases for V and 6 bases for J; bases not matched to a gene: 10.